Below, 18 T cell receptor beta chains from the same sample are listed, as sequenced in a study of cytomegalovirus exposure and HLA in healthy donors. 13 Jbeta primers and 60 Vbeta primers were used for the PCR. Assay used: immunoSEQ multiplex PCR; TCRdb lists only in-frame clones, some missing. The profile covers approximately 200,000 clones, with around 81% appearing a single time and approximately 2% taken by the ten largest. Sequenced sample: PBMCs. The receptors come from a woman aged 18-29 years in good health and CMV-seropositive.

This chain links TRBV5-1 with TRBJ2-5, with D perhaps matching TRBD1 (5 bases). The germline CDR1 and CDR2 sequences are SGHRS and YFSETQ. V dropped 4 bases and J dropped 5 bases, with 21 bases sitting between them. The CDR3 contains 16 residues. For the CDR3, the DNA is TGCGCCAGCAGCCCTCGGGCAGATCCAGGGTGGGAGACCCAGTACTTC. Protein sequence: CASSPRADPGWETQYF.

V usage is TRBV10-2 and J usage is TRBJ1-5; perhaps TRBD1 as D (6 bases). The CDR3 consists of 17 residues. Trimming removed 5 bases at V and 6 bases at J, with 23 bases between. CDR1 is WSHSY, CDR2 SAAADI, per germline. The CDR3 loop is CASSPLPQGGGGQPQHF. CDR3 sequence (DNA): TGCGCCAGCAGTCCCCTACCACAGGGCGGGGGTGGTCAGCCCCAGCATTTT.

The V call is TRBV10-1, the J call TRBJ2-3; possible D gene TRBD2, 5 bases. The germline gives CDR1 WNHNN, CDR2 SYGVQD (reference sequence). This CDR3 comprises 16 residues. The V end was cut by 0 bases, the J end by 3 bases, with 13 bases between. CDR3 coding DNA: TGCGCCAGCAGTGAGTCGGGCGTCCGAGGGACAGATACGCAGTATTTT. Translated, it gives CASSESGVRGTDTQYF.

The J gene is TRBJ2-2, the V gene TRBV5-4; 8 nucleotides line up with TRBD2. There are 16 residues in the CDR3. V was clipped by 3 bases and J by 5 bases; unmatched bases: 9. Germline V gene sequence: CDR1 SGHNT, CDR2 YYREEE (reference sequence). As DNA, the CDR3 is TGTGCCAGCAGCTCAAATCGGGGGGGGGTGACCGGGGAGCTGTTTTTT. Its translation is CASSSNRGGVTGELFF.

This sequence joins TRBV27 and TRBJ1-1; D remains ambiguous. Germline V CDR1 and CDR2: MNHEY, SMNVEV (reference sequence). The CDR3 is 14 residues long. Trimming took 3 bases from V and 0 from J, leaving 8 bases between them. The DNA for the CDR3 is TGTGCCAGCAGTTTCAGTAACATGAACACTGAAGCTTTCTTT. Translated, it gives CASSFSNMNTEAFF.

V is TRBV30 and J is TRBJ2-3; 7 positions match TRBD1. Per germline, CDR1 GTSNPN and CDR2 SVGIG (reference sequence). The CDR3 has 15 amino acids. Trimming took 4 bases from V and 9 from J; bases not matched to a gene: 16. The CDR3 loop reads CAWTVGTAFRLTQYF. The DNA of the CDR3 is TGTGCCTGGACCGTCGGGACAGCCTTCCGGTTAACGCAGTATTTT.

Details on this clone: This sample also contains other DNA sequences that code for the same CDR3. V and J are TRBV4-1 and TRBJ2-5; the D is unclear. V was trimmed by 4 bases and J by 1 base, leaving 10 bases between them. This CDR3 comprises 14 residues. The germline V gene encodes CDR1 MGHRA and CDR2 YSYEKL. The CDR3 is CASSRGGSQETQYF. The CDR3 region has the DNA TGCGCCAGCAGCCGCGGTGGGTCCCAAGAGACCCAGTACTTC.

The V and J genes are TRBV6-1 and TRBJ2-5; TRBD2 is a possible D gene (6 bases). V shed 7 bases and J shed 5 bases, with 11 bases lying between them. Germline CDR1 MNHNS, CDR2 SASEGT. The CDR3 is 12 residues long. This chain's CDR3 is CASIGGRETQYF. The CDR3 DNA is TGTGCCAGCATAGGAGGGCGGGAGACCCAGTACTTC.

This clone occurred many times. V gene TRBV6-4 combines with J gene TRBJ2-1; TRBD2 aligns across 9 bases. The germline V gene has CDR1 MRHNA and CDR2 SNTAGT. This CDR3 contains 15 residues. V shed 0 bases, J shed 5 bases, and the junction held 2 bases outside the gene matches. The CDR3 coding sequence is TGTGCCAGCAGTGACTCTGCGGGGGGGCACAATGAGCAGTTCTTC. Translation: CASSDSAGGHNEQFF.

J is TRBJ2-3 and V is TRBV11-2, with 8 bases fitting TRBD2. Germline values: CDR1 SGHAT, CDR2 FQNNGV. V lost 2 bases and J lost 6; bases outside the gene matches: 7. The CDR3 extends over 15 amino acids. The CDR3 DNA follows: TGTGCCAGCAGCTTATTAGGACTAGCCGGGGATACGCAGTATTTT. Encoded protein: CASSLLGLAGDTQYF.

This clone was counted once. The chain carries TRBV5-1 and TRBJ2-2, with D perhaps TRBD2 (5 bases). The V end lost 1 base, the J end lost 5 bases, and 6 bases lay between the germline ends. CDR1 and CDR2 from the germline V gene are SGHRS and YFSETQ. The CDR3 runs to 13 residues. CDR3 nucleotide sequence: TGCGCCAGCAGCTTGTCGGGGACCGGGGAGCTGTTTTTT. This encodes CASSLSGTGELFF.

J is TRBJ2-5 and V is TRBV7-2; 8 bases agree with TRBD1. CDR1 SGHTA and CDR2 FQGNSA come from the germline V gene. This CDR3 is built from 15 residues. V trimming: 5 bases; J trimming: 2 bases; junction bases outside the gene matches: 7. The CDR3 sequence: CASSTQGGGQETQYF. The CDR3 DNA reads TGTGCCAGCAGCACACAGGGGGGTGGGCAAGAGACCCAGTACTTC. Full variable domain (missing parts from reference TRBV7-2 and TRBJ2-5): GAGVSQSPSNKVTEKGKDVELRCDPISGHTALYWYRQSLGQGLEFLIYFQGNSAPDKSGLPSDRFSAERTGGSVSTLTIQRTQQEDSAVYLCASSTQGGGQETQYFGPGTRLLVL.

This clone was counted once. The gene calls are TRBV5-3 and TRBJ2-2; 7 bases agree with TRBD1. TRBV5-3 is labeled an ORF, and its function is uncertain. The V segment lost 1 base and the J segment 13 bases; nucleotides outside the gene matches: 31. The CDR3 totals 21 residues. CDR3 DNA sequence: TGTGCCAGAAGCTTGAGGGGCGAGGGGGACAGCGAACACCGGGGAGCTGTTACGCTGTTTTTT. Its protein product is CARSLRGEGDSEHRGAVTLFF.

V gene TRBV28 combines with J gene TRBJ1-2; possible D gene TRBD1, 6 bases. The CDR3 is made up of 16 amino acids. V was trimmed by 8 bases and J by 4 bases, leaving 23 bases between them. Germline CDR1 is MDHEN and CDR2 is SYDVKM. The CDR3 coding sequence is TGTGCCAGCGGATTAAGTACAGGGAATCCCTTCTATGGCTACACCTTC. Encoded protein: CASGLSTGNPFYGYTF.

The chain uses TRBV6-5 and TRBJ1-2; possibly TRBD1 for D (5 bases). This CDR3 has 15 residues. V shed 0 bases and J shed 5 bases, with 13 bases lying between them. Germline CDR1 is MNHEY and CDR2 is SVGAGI. The DNA of the CDR3 is TGTGCCAGCAGTTACTCGGCAGGGTCGAATTATGGCTACACCTTC. Its translation: CASSYSAGSNYGYTF.

The chain recombines TRBV15 with TRBJ1-4; 9 bases fit TRBD1. The CDR3 is made up of 14 amino acids. Per the germline V gene, CDR1 is LNHNV and CDR2 is YYDKDF (reference sequence). J was trimmed by 7 bases and V by 5 bases; bases with no gene match: 5. The CDR3, as DNA: TGTGCCACCAGCGAGGACAGGGGAGGTGAAAAACTGTTTTTT. Translated: CATSEDRGGEKLFF.

The rearrangement uses TRBV7-9 and TRBJ2-1; perhaps TRBD2 as D (6 bases). CDR1 SEHNR and CDR2 FQNEAQ come from the germline V gene (reference sequence). The CDR3 has 14 residues. Trimming cost V 4 bases and J 3 bases, with 10 bases left between them. The CDR3 bases are TGTGCCAGCAGCTCGGAGACTAGCTACAATGAGCAGTTCTTC. Translation gives CASSSETSYNEQFF.

The chain joins TRBV6-1 to TRBJ1-6; TRBD1 is a possible D gene (6 bases). CDR1 and CDR2 (germline): MNHNS, SASEGT. The ends were cut back, 4 bases at V and 9 bases at J, with 16 bases in the middle. CDR3 length: 15 amino acids. The CDR3 region is CASSGRTGIRSPLHF. The CDR3 nucleotides read TGTGCCAGCAGTGGTCGTACAGGGATCCGTTCACCCCTCCACTTT.